These 29 T cell receptor beta chains came from one sample sequenced in a study of blood T cell repertoires in COVID-19. Some clones are missing from TCRdb's copy, which holds only in-frame ones; the method was immunoSEQ multiplex PCR. This sample yields 220,000 or so clones, of which about 85% are seen a single time; more than 8.5% belongs to the top ten. The sequencing input was peripheral blood. These receptors were taken from a woman aged 45-59 years with COVID-19, enrolled during active disease.

The chain recombines TRBV5-1 with TRBJ1-6, with D possibly matching TRBD1 (5 bases). CDR1 is SGHRS and CDR2 is YFSETQ in the germline V gene. Trimming left V 0 bases short and J 8 bases short, with 9 bases between. The CDR3 runs 14 residues. CDR3 nucleotides: TGCGCCAGCAGCTTGGCAGGGAGGGATTCACCCCTCCACTTT. Its translation is CASSLAGRDSPLHF.

The rearrangement links TRBV11-2 to TRBJ1-1; D is perhaps TRBD1 (6 bases). Trimming cost V 3 bases and J 6 bases, with 11 bases left between them. The CDR3 loop spans 13 amino acids. CDR1 is SGHAT and CDR2 is FQNNGV in the germline V gene. The CDR3 DNA reads as TGTGCCAGCAGCTTGACAGGTTCCCCTGAAGCTTTCTTT. Its translation: CASSLTGSPEAFF.

The genes are TRBV25-1 and TRBJ2-3, with D possibly TRBD1 on 6 matching bases. The germline V and J ends were trimmed by 6 bases and 2 bases, with 15 bases remaining between them. The CDR3 has 15 amino acids. Germline CDR1 reads MGHDK; CDR2 reads SYGVNS. CDR3 region: CASRPGQITTDTQYF. The DNA of the CDR3 is TGTGCCAGCAGACCGGGACAAATAACCACAGATACGCAGTATTTT.

CDR3 protein: CASSLLGGGETQYF. As DNA, the CDR3 is TGTGCCAGCAGTTTACTTGGAGGCGGAGAGACCCAGTACTTC. The chain has TRBV28 and TRBJ2-5, with D perhaps TRBD2 (5 bases). Germline-derived CDR1 and CDR2 are MDHEN and SYDVKM. CDR3 length: 14 amino acids. Trimming left V 2 bases short and J 4 bases short, with 11 bases between.

The chain recombines TRBV6-4 with TRBJ2-1; 7 bases line up with TRBD1. Trimming at V came to 0 bases and at J to 7 bases, leaving 9 bases not matched to a gene. This CDR3 spans 16 amino acids. Germline assignment: CDR1 MRHNA and CDR2 SNTAGT. The CDR3 coding sequence is TGTGCCAGCAGTGACTCGACCGGGCAGGGGGTTAATGAGCAGTTCTTC. It encodes CASSDSTGQGVNEQFF.

The chain couples TRBV4-1 to TRBJ2-2, with D possibly TRBD2 on 6 matching bases. CDR1 and CDR2 (germline): MGHRA, YSYEKL. CDR3 length equals 19 residues. Trimming cost V 3 bases and J 0 bases, with 20 bases left between them. The CDR3 reads CASSHPGGLLLPNTGELFF. CDR3 sequence (DNA): TGCGCCAGCAGCCACCCTGGGGGACTTTTACTTCCGAACACCGGGGAGCTGTTTTTT.

The rearrangement joins TRBV21-1 to TRBJ2-1; the tabulated D call, TRBD2, remains unverified against the DNA. TRBV21-1 is reported as a pseudogene. CDR3 length equals 19 residues. The CDR3 DNA sequence: TGTGCCAGCACCTTAGCCGGGACTAGCGGGGGGGTGGCCTACAATGAGCAGTTCTTC. It is translated as CASTLAGTSGGVAYNEQFF.

V is TRBV7-2 and J is TRBJ1-5, with D tentatively TRBD1 (6 bases). V lost 7 bases, J lost 3 bases, and 19 bases lay in between. Germline assignment: CDR1 SGHTA and CDR2 FQGNSA. This CDR3 is built from 16 residues. The CDR3, as DNA: TGTGCCAGCAACGGGTGTAGGACAGCCTTCAATCAGCCCCAGCATTTT. Translated: CASNGCRTAFNQPQHF.

The count of this clone is one. The chain links TRBV28 to TRBJ1-1; D is uncertain. The germline V gene encodes CDR1 MDHEN and CDR2 SYDVKM. Trimming cost V 8 bases and J 5 bases, with 12 bases left between them. The CDR3 runs 12 residues. The CDR3 spells CASVTGETEAFF. The DNA of the CDR3 is TGTGCCAGCGTGACGGGTGAGACTGAAGCTTTCTTT.

The chain carries TRBV30 and TRBJ1-2; a weak D match, TRBD1 (6 bases). V lost 1 base to trimming and J lost 6 bases, with 12 bases between them. Germline CDR1 is GTSNPN and CDR2 is SVGIG (reference sequence). The CDR3 extends over 13 amino acids. The CDR3 is CAWSAGAADGYTF. In DNA, the CDR3 is TGTGCCTGGAGTGCAGGGGCCGCGGATGGCTACACCTTC. Full variable domain (missing parts from reference TRBV30 and TRBJ1-2): SQTIHQWPATLVQPVGSPLSLECTVEGTSNPNLYWYRQAAGRGLQLLFYSVGIGQISSEVPQNLSASRPQDRQFILSSKKLLLSDSGFYLCAWSAGAADGYTFGSGTRLTVV.

The rearrangement joins TRBV29-1 to TRBJ1-4; TRBD1 agrees at 8 bases. The CDR3 has 13 residues. The germline gives CDR1 SQVTM, CDR2 ANQGSEA. With 4 bases clipped from V and 11 bases from J, the junction kept 9 bases outside the gene matches. CDR3 in DNA: TGCAGCGTTGGGCAGGGGGCGCTTGGGAAACTGTTTTTT. The encoded protein is CSVGQGALGKLFF.

V is TRBV7-2 and J is TRBJ1-2; 7 bases agree with TRBD1. Germline trimming cut 3 bases from V and 4 bases from J; bases unmatched to any gene: 2. The CDR3 length is 13 residues. Germline values: CDR1 SGHTA, CDR2 FQGNSA. The CDR3 loop is CASSFRTGYGYTF. CDR3 coding DNA: TGTGCCAGCAGCTTCCGGACAGGCTATGGCTACACCTTC.

This chain joins TRBV29-1 and TRBJ2-5; D remains ambiguous. The germline gives CDR1 SQVTM, CDR2 ANQGSEA. The V end was cut by 2 bases, the J end by 8 bases, with 9 bases between. The CDR3 spans 11 residues. The CDR3 DNA reads as TGCAGCGTTGAATACTCCCAAACCCAGTACTTC. Translation gives CSVEYSQTQYF.

The V call is TRBV10-2, the J call TRBJ1-2; D unclear. The germline V and J ends were trimmed by 2 bases and 4 bases, with 8 bases remaining between them. The CDR3 is 13 residues long. Per germline, CDR1 WSHSY and CDR2 SAAADI. The CDR3 spells CASSEGQPYGYTF. CDR3 DNA: TGCGCCAGCAGTGAGGGGCAGCCCTATGGCTACACCTTC.

The chain combines TRBV10-3 with TRBJ2-1; tentative D call: TRBD1 (5 bases). Trimming took off 6 bases at V and 5 bases at J, with 5 bases between the two ends. CDR1 and CDR2 from the germline V gene are ENHRY and SYGVKD. There are 11 residues in the CDR3. CDR3 coding DNA: TGTGCCATCAGGGACAACAATGAGCAGTTCTTC. Its protein product is CAIRDNNEQFF.

J is TRBJ2-3 and V is TRBV19; D is perhaps TRBD2 (6 bases). CDR1 is LNHDA, CDR2 SQIVND, per germline (reference sequence). CDR3 size: 15 residues. V lost 3 bases, J lost 2 bases, and 12 bases lay in between. The CDR3 protein is CASSMMAGTTDTQYF. The CDR3 DNA reads as TGTGCCAGTAGTATGATGGCGGGGACCACAGATACGCAGTATTTT. The variable domain in full, completed from reference TRBV19 and TRBJ2-3, reads DGGITQSPKYLFRKEGQNVTLSCEQNLNHDAMYWYRQDPGQGLRLIYYSQIVNDFQKGDIAEGYSVSREKKESFPLTVTSAQKNPTAFYLCASSMMAGTTDTQYFGPGTRLTVL.

This clone has just one count. The gene calls are TRBV19 and TRBJ2-5; 8 bases are shared with TRBD1. The length of the CDR3 is 15 residues. V shed 4 bases and J 4 bases; nucleotides not matched to a gene: 8. The germline V gene encodes CDR1 LNHDA and CDR2 SQIVND (reference sequence). The chain's CDR3 is CASSTRGQGGETQYF. CDR3 sequence (DNA): TGTGCCAGTAGTACGCGCGGACAGGGCGGAGAGACCCAGTACTTC. Full variable domain (remainder filled in from reference TRBV19 and TRBJ2-5): DGGITQSPKYLFRKEGQNVTLSCEQNLNHDAMYWYRQDPGQGLRLIYYSQIVNDFQKGDIAEGYSVSREKKESFPLTVTSAQKNPTAFYLCASSTRGQGGETQYFGPGTRLLVL.

The rearrangement joins TRBV9 to TRBJ2-7, with D perhaps matching TRBD2 (6 bases). The CDR3 length is 15 residues. V was trimmed by 0 bases and J by 2 bases, leaving 12 bases between them. The V gene's germline CDR1 is SGDLS and CDR2 YYNGEE. The CDR3 sequence: CASSVGLASTYEQYF. The CDR3 nucleotides read TGTGCCAGCAGCGTAGGGCTAGCGTCCACCTACGAGCAGTACTTC.

The rearrangement joins TRBV11-3 to TRBJ1-2, with TRBD1 identical over 8 bases. V shed 5 bases and J 5 bases; nucleotides not matched to a gene: 10. Germline CDR1 and CDR2: SGHNT and YENEEA. The CDR3 is made up of 15 amino acids. The CDR3 sequence is CASSPRTGWGYGYTF. The CDR3 DNA reads TGTGCCAGCAGCCCGCGGACAGGGTGGGGTTATGGCTACACCTTC. The entire variable domain, with the rest obtained from reference TRBV11-3 and TRBJ1-2, is as follows: EAGVVQSPRYKIIEKKQPVAFWCNPISGHNTLYWYLQNLGQGPELLIRYENEEAVDDSQLPKDRFSAERLKGVDSTLKIQPAELGDSAVYLCASSPRTGWGYGYTFGSGTRLTVV.

The chain employs TRBV6-2 or TRBV6-3 and TRBJ1-6, with D uncertain. The germline gives CDR1 MNHEY, CDR2 SVGEGT. CDR3 length: 14 amino acids. V lost 2 bases and J 10 bases, leaving 12 bases between the germline ends. The CDR3 nucleotides read TGTGCCAGCAGTTACAAATCGGGAAACTCACCCCTCCACTTT. Its translation is CASSYKSGNSPLHF.

This chain connects TRBV18 to TRBJ2-7; D is possibly TRBD1 (7 bases). CDR1 is KGHSH, CDR2 LQKENI, per germline. This CDR3 has 16 amino acids. V lost 3 bases and J lost 2, with 17 bases in between. CDR3 DNA: TGTGCCAGCTCACCCCTGCGGAGGGGGCACACCTACGAGCAGTACTTC. Translating it yields CASSPLRRGHTYEQYF.

The chain carries TRBV11-3 and TRBJ2-7; tentatively, D is TRBD1 (5 bases). This CDR3 has 15 amino acids. Germline CDR1 and CDR2: SGHNT and YENEEA. The ends were cut back, 3 bases at V and 0 bases at J, with 12 bases in the middle. Here the CDR3 reads CASSFDSRSSYEQYF. The DNA for the CDR3 is TGTGCCAGCAGCTTCGACAGCAGGAGCTCCTACGAGCAGTACTTC.

The V gene is TRBV28, the J gene TRBJ2-4, with D possibly being TRBD2 (6 bases). Germline V CDR1 and CDR2: MDHEN, SYDVKM. The V end was cut by 6 bases, the J end by 3 bases, with 18 bases between. CDR3 length: 16 residues. The CDR3 bases are TGTGCCAGCAGGCCGACTAGAGAGACCTACAAAAACATTCAGTACTTC. Amino acid sequence: CASRPTRETYKNIQYF.

In this sample, this clone turned up once. This chain joins TRBV7-2 and TRBJ1-2; D unclear. CDR3 length: 13 residues. In germline, CDR1 is SGHTA, CDR2 FQGNSA. The V end lost 2 bases, the J end lost 2 bases, and 6 bases lay between the germline ends. CDR3: CASSLSRNYGYTF. For the CDR3, the DNA is TGTGCCAGCAGCTTAAGCAGGAACTATGGCTACACCTTC.

This chain links TRBV4-1 with TRBJ2-3; 9 bases are shared with TRBD2. Per germline, CDR1 MGHRA and CDR2 YSYEKL. The CDR3 spans 18 residues. The V gene end was trimmed by 1 base and the J gene end by 2 bases; junction bases not matched to a gene: 10. The CDR3 nucleotides are TGCGCCAGCAGCCAAGCGCCCCCTCTAGCGGGGTCCACAGATACGCAGTATTTT. This encodes CASSQAPPLAGSTDTQYF.

This rearrangement joins TRBV6-5 to TRBJ1-5; D might be TRBD1 (6 bases). There are 15 residues in the CDR3. Germline lookup yields CDR1 MNHEY and CDR2 SVGAGI. V lost 7 bases, J lost 1 base, and 14 bases lay in between. In DNA, the CDR3 is TGTGCCAGCACGAAAGGGGGTTTCAGCAATCAGCCCCAGCATTTT. Translation gives CASTKGGFSNQPQHF.

J is TRBJ2-5 and V is TRBV5-1; 7 bases fit TRBD2. J was trimmed by 2 bases and V by 3 bases; bases with no gene match: 7. This CDR3 contains 15 residues. From germline, CDR1 is SGHRS and CDR2 YFSETQ. This CDR3 is CASSSRGDPQETQYF. DNA for the CDR3: TGCGCCAGCAGCTCCCGGGGGGACCCTCAAGAGACCCAGTACTTC.

The gene calls are TRBV19 and TRBJ1-5; tentatively, D is TRBD1 (6 bases). Deletions cut 5 bases from V and 7 bases from J, with 18 bases between. Germline V lookup: CDR1 LNHDA, CDR2 SQIVND (reference sequence). This CDR3 comprises 15 residues. This CDR3 reads CASSHGTPARQPQHF. In DNA, the CDR3 is TGTGCCAGTAGTCATGGGACACCGGCGCGGCAGCCCCAGCATTTT.

The V gene is TRBV6-5, the J gene TRBJ2-1, with 8 bases identical to TRBD1. Germline V gene lookup returns CDR1 MNHEY and CDR2 SVGAGI. This CDR3 region has 16 residues. V shed 0 bases and J 0 bases; nucleotides not matched to a gene: 1. This CDR3 reads CASSYSGTGSYNEQFF. Here the CDR3 DNA reads TGTGCCAGCAGTTACTCGGGGACAGGCTCCTACAATGAGCAGTTCTTC.